This T cell receptor beta chain was obtained from a study of T-cell memory formation after mild COVID-19. Whole-study results and caveats: A subset of responding clones appeared in pre-infection memory, suggesting cross-reactive memory joined.

This clonotype was observed at least ten times. Antigen: not known. A 5'RACE reaction primed in the constant segment made cDNA libraries of TCR alpha and TCR beta, and these carried sample barcodes and UMIs. TCRdb re-derived calls from the 5' RACE reads in MiXCR, one entry per CDR3 protein. The data hold some 57,000 distinct CDR3 sequences, with 9% to 15% observed a single time. CDR1 is SGHTA, CDR2 FQGTGA, per germline. Trimming removed 1 base at V and 0 bases at J, with 13 bases between. This CDR3 comprises 17 residues. The sequence came from a man aged 18-30 years who had mild COVID-19 (a few samples of this study predate the infection). Cell type and time point are not known. The sample taken for sequencing was PBMCs or a T cell subset sorted from them (not recorded which). The chain is built from TRBV7-3 and TRBJ2-4, with a weak D call TRBD2 (6 bases). The CDR3 sequence is CASSLIRGDLAKNIQYF. The CDR3 bases are TGTGCCAGCAGCTTAATACGCGGGGACCTAGCCAAAAACATTCAGTACTTC.